This T cell receptor (beta chain) was documented in a study of blood T cell repertoires in COVID-19. Study-level information: The cDNA or gDNA used as material had been derived from T cells, B-cell-depleted T cells, or PBMCs.

Per the study methods: Scientists estimated how many nucleated cells there were by amplifying reference gene primers. Data came from immunoSEQ multiplex PCR; TCRdb stores just in-frame clones and leaves some out. D and trimming were read from the DNA, whereas the V and J calls and clone size are those reported in that table. The table lists around 150,000 clones, around 85% of them singletons. The sequence came from a human donor in a cohort sampled during active COVID-19. Material: peripheral blood.

This CDR3 reads CASSLVTGEATGELFF. DNA for the CDR3: TGTGCCAGCAGCTTAGTGACCGGGGAGGCGACCGGGGAGCTGTTTTTT. The V call is TRBV7-8, the J call TRBJ2-2, with a possible D match to TRBD2 (6 bases). Germline V lookup: CDR1 SGHVS, CDR2 FQNEAQ. The germline V and J ends were trimmed by 1 base and 5 bases, with 14 bases remaining between them. The CDR3 spans 16 residues.